What follows are 22 T cell receptor beta chains derived from one specimen sequenced in a study of T cell responses to AZD1222 COVID-19 vaccine. Profiled with immunoSEQ multiplex PCR; TCRdb holds only in-frame clones, not every one. This sample has under 200,000 clones; 85% to 90% occur once, and the top ten carry roughly 4%. Source: peripheral blood, taken 28 days after the second AZD1222 dose. These receptor sequences come from an adult who received the AZD1222 COVID-19 vaccine.

This clone was counted a single time. The chain has TRBV7-6 and TRBJ2-3; 9 positions match TRBD2. J gave up 5 bases and V 4 bases, and 7 bases lay outside the gene matches. Germline loops: CDR1 SGHVS, CDR2 FNYEAQ. The CDR3 covers 15 residues. CDR3 sequence (DNA): TGTGCCAGCAGCTCACCAGCGGGGGGCATAGATACGCAGTATTTT. It codes for CASSSPAGGIDTQYF.

The V and J genes are TRBV9 and TRBJ2-5; D gene ambiguous. V lost 3 bases to trimming and J lost 0 bases, with 6 bases between them. There are 13 residues in the CDR3. Germline V gene sequence: CDR1 SGDLS, CDR2 YYNGEE. In nucleotides, the CDR3 is TGTGCCAGCAGCGAGACACACCAAGAGACCCAGTACTTC. Translation gives CASSETHQETQYF.

V gene TRBV2 combines with J gene TRBJ1-2; 7 bases agree with TRBD1. With V trimmed by 9 bases and J by 2 bases, 3 bases remained unmatched. Per germline, CDR1 SNHLY and CDR2 FYNNEI. The CDR3 consists of 12 residues. CDR3 bases: TGTGCCAGAAAACAGGGGAACTATGGCTACACCTTC. It yields the protein CARKQGNYGYTF.

CDR3 residues: CASSAGQGMTEAFF. DNA for the CDR3: TGTGCCAGCAGCGCTGGACAGGGTATGACTGAAGCTTTCTTT. The chain combines TRBV9 with TRBJ1-1; TRBD1 matches 8 bases. Germline V gives CDR1 SGDLS, CDR2 YYNGEE. The V segment lost 3 bases and the J segment 5 bases; nucleotides outside the gene matches: 6. This CDR3 region has 14 residues.

This clone was seen only once. The CDR3 protein is CAISRDRGHGYTF. Written as DNA, the CDR3 is TGTGCCATCAGCCGTGACAGGGGGCATGGCTACACCTTC. The chain uses TRBV10-3 and TRBJ1-2; 10 bases agree with TRBD1. This CDR3 contains 13 residues. CDR1 and CDR2 from the germline V gene are ENHRY and SYGVKD. V lost 6 bases to trimming and J lost 6 bases; unmatched junction nucleotides: 4.

The chain carries TRBV5-1 and TRBJ2-1; D is undetermined. V lost 4 bases and J 10 bases, leaving 15 bases between the germline ends. CDR1 is SGHRS and CDR2 is YFSETQ in the germline V gene. The CDR3 contains 13 residues. The CDR3 region has the DNA TGCGCCAGCAGCAGCTCCCCCACTGAGGAGCAGTTCTTC. Translating gives CASSSSPTEEQFF.

On this clone: One junction end disagrees with the germline gene, perhaps due to a read error. The chain recombines TRBV12-3 or TRBV12-4 with TRBJ1-3, with D tentatively TRBD1 (6 bases). The CDR3 spans 13 residues. The chain's CDR3 is CASSTELGGRVGF. As DNA, the CDR3 is TGTGCCAGCAGTACCGAATTGGGGGGCCGAGTCGGATTC.

The chain links TRBV25-1 to TRBJ1-2; D remains unclear. V lost 6 bases to trimming and J lost 2 bases, with 13 bases between them. This CDR3 contains 14 residues. Germline lookup yields CDR1 MGHDK and CDR2 SYGVNS. In DNA, the CDR3 is TGTGCCAGCAGCGGGTCAGAATTCAACTATGGCTACACCTTC. It translates to CASSGSEFNYGYTF.

The V call is TRBV10-3, the J call TRBJ2-7; 9 nucleotides line up with TRBD1. Germline V gene lookup returns CDR1 ENHRY and CDR2 SYGVKD. There are 18 residues in the CDR3. V trimming: 5 bases; J trimming: 6 bases; junction bases outside the gene matches: 20. Here the CDR3 reads CAISKPPGQGPPGGEQYF. CDR3 DNA: TGTGCCATCAGTAAACCTCCGGGACAGGGACCCCCGGGGGGCGAGCAGTACTTC.

The V gene is TRBV5-1, the J gene TRBJ1-5; D is uncertain. V lost 4 bases and J lost 4, with 12 bases in between. This CDR3 contains 14 residues. The germline gives CDR1 SGHRS, CDR2 YFSETQ. The CDR3 loop is CASSPNSRNQPQHF. The CDR3 DNA follows: TGCGCCAGCAGCCCGAACTCAAGGAATCAGCCCCAGCATTTT.

The chain is built from TRBV4-3 and TRBJ1-4, with 7 bases aligning to TRBD1. The CDR3 length is 18 residues. Trimming took 0 bases from V and 0 from J; bases not matched to a gene: 7. CDR1 is LGHNA, CDR2 YSLEER, per germline. CDR3 sequence: CASSQDPGTDATNEKLFF. CDR3 coding DNA: TGCGCCAGCAGCCAAGATCCCGGGACAGACGCAACTAATGAAAAACTGTTTTTT.

CDR3 DNA sequence: TGCGCCAGCAGCCCGACAGGGTACGGAAACACCATATATTTT. It encodes CASSPTGYGNTIYF. J is TRBJ1-3 and V is TRBV4-3; 7 bases fit TRBD1. Unmatched junction bases numbered 4, after V lost 4 bases and J lost 4 bases. In germline, CDR1 is LGHNA, CDR2 YSLEER. The CDR3 runs 14 residues.

The gene calls are TRBV2 and TRBJ2-7; D might be TRBD1 or TRBD2, each matching 5 bases. This CDR3 has 12 residues. The germline V gene encodes CDR1 SNHLY and CDR2 FYNNEI. Trimming removed 11 bases at V and 3 bases at J, with 14 bases between. The DNA for the CDR3 is TGTGCCGGGACCCTCTGGGGCTACGAGCAGTACTTC. It codes for CAGTLWGYEQYF. Full variable domain (remainder filled in from reference TRBV2 and TRBJ2-7): EPEVTQTPSHQVTQMGQEVILRCVPISNHLYFYWYRQILGQKVEFLVSFYNNEISEKSEIFDDQFSVERPDGSNFTLKIRSTKLEDSAMYFCAGTLWGYEQYFGPGTRLTVT.

The J gene is TRBJ2-3, the V gene TRBV28, with a weak D call TRBD1 (6 bases). The CDR3 consists of 13 residues. V shed 10 bases and J shed 5 bases, with 16 bases lying between them. Per the germline V gene, CDR1 is MDHEN and CDR2 is SYDVKM. CDR3: CATSNRAGDTQYF. The DNA for the CDR3 is TGTGCCACTTCAAACAGGGCCGGAGATACGCAGTATTTT.

J is TRBJ1-2 and V is TRBV4-3, with D perhaps matching TRBD1 (6 bases). Germline V gene data show CDR1 as LGHNA and CDR2 as YSLEER. The CDR3 has 14 residues. V lost 5 bases and J 2 bases, leaving 12 bases between the germline ends. The CDR3 here is CASSARQVNYGYTF. The CDR3 DNA is TGCGCCAGCAGCGCACGACAGGTCAACTATGGCTACACCTTC.

The rearrangement joins TRBV21-1 to TRBJ1-5; TRBD1 reflects the table's D call only, with no check against the DNA. TRBV21-1 corresponds to a pseudogene. This CDR3 region has 19 residues. In DNA, the CDR3 is TGTGCCAGCAGCAAAGCGCTTTGTGGGGCCGTCTACGAAAATCAGCCCCAGCATTTT. Protein: CASSKALCGAVYENQPQHF.

The CDR3 loop is CASSKTVYSNQPQHF. CDR3 sequence (DNA): TGTGCCAGCAGTAAGACAGTCTATAGCAATCAGCCCCAGCATTTT. The chain employs TRBV6-2 or TRBV6-3 and TRBJ1-5; TRBD1 might be the D (5 bases). Germline lookup yields CDR1 MNHEY and CDR2 SVGEGT. The CDR3 spans 15 residues. The ends were cut back, 5 bases at V and 0 bases at J, with 11 bases in the middle.

The chain combines TRBV3-1 (or the pseudogene TRBV3-2) with TRBJ2-2; 8 bases match TRBD2. This CDR3 comprises 18 residues. V lost 0 bases to trimming and J lost 6 bases; unmatched junction nucleotides: 12. The germline V gene has CDR1 LGHDT and CDR2 YNNKEL (reference sequence). CDR3 coding DNA: TGTGCCAGCAGCCAAGATCAAGAACGGGGGGGCGAACCCGGGGAGCTGTTTTTT. Translated: CASSQDQERGGEPGELFF.

This clone came up a few times. This chain links TRBV12-3 or TRBV12-4 with TRBJ1-6; 10 bases are shared with TRBD1. V was clipped by 6 bases and J by 7 bases; unmatched bases: 0. CDR3 length equals 13 residues. The CDR3 nucleotides read TGTGCCAGCAGGGGACAGGGGAATTCACCCCTCCACTTT. Translating gives CASRGQGNSPLHF.

The chain has TRBV10-1 and TRBJ1-1, with D maybe TRBD1 (6 bases). The CDR3 length is 13 residues. In germline, CDR1 is WNHNN, CDR2 SYGVQD (reference sequence). V was shortened by 5 bases and J by 1 base, with 8 bases between the two germline ends. The CDR3 loop reads CASSSTGNTEAFF. The DNA of the CDR3 is TGCGCCAGCAGTTCGACAGGGAACACTGAAGCTTTCTTT.

The chain employs TRBV7-9 and TRBJ1-6; D is unresolved. This CDR3 region has 12 residues. Trimming stripped 8 bases from V and 10 bases from J, with 12 bases between. Germline CDR1 is SEHNR and CDR2 is FQNEAQ (reference sequence). This chain's CDR3 is CASSLVGSPLHF. Here the CDR3 DNA reads TGTGCCAGCTCACTGGTTGGATCACCCCTCCACTTT. The variable domain in full, completed from reference TRBV7-9 and TRBJ1-6, reads DTGVSQNPRHKITKRGQNVTFRCDPISEHNRLYWYRQTLGQGPEFLTYFQNEAQLEKSRLLSDRFSAERPKGSFSTLEIQRTEQGDSAMYLCASSLVGSPLHFGNGTRLTVT.

The rearrangement joins TRBV2 to TRBJ2-5, with D hard to call. From germline, CDR1 is SNHLY and CDR2 FYNNEI. V was clipped by 7 bases and J by 2 bases, with 14 bases between them. This CDR3 comprises 14 residues. CDR3 in DNA: TGTGCCAGCACCCCGGGTGGAGCTCAAGAGACCCAGTACTTC. Its translation: CASTPGGAQETQYF. The variable domain in full, completed from reference TRBV2 and TRBJ2-5, reads EPEVTQTPSHQVTQMGQEVILRCVPISNHLYFYWYRQILGQKVEFLVSFYNNEISEKSEIFDDQFSVERPDGSNFTLKIRSTKLEDSAMYFCASTPGGAQETQYFGPGTRLLVL.